The next 29 T cell receptor beta chains were all read from a single sample in a study of blood T cells in healthy people across ages. Sample-barcoded 5' priming and a J-beta primer mix drove a second PCR of 7 to 11 cycles. MiXCR was run by TCRdb on the 5' RACE reads, yielding one entry per CDR3 protein. The repertoire consists of around 1,800,000 distinct CDR3 sequences, with 35% to 50% occurring once and the leading ten covering roughly 23%. Sequenced input: blood. The origin of the receptors is a human donor in good health.

This chain uses TRBV4-2 with TRBJ1-6; 9 bases fit TRBD1. Germline CDR1 and CDR2: LGHNA and YNFKEQ. CDR3 size: 15 residues. V shed 4 bases, J shed 10 bases, and the junction held 8 bases outside the gene matches. The CDR3: CASSPPGQGRSPLHF. The CDR3 nucleotides read TGTGCCAGCAGCCCCCCAGGACAGGGGAGGTCACCCCTCCACTTT.

There are a few counts of this clonotype. The genes are TRBV7-9 and TRBJ2-1, with D maybe TRBD1 (5 bases). The CDR3 has 13 residues. Germline CDR1 SEHNR, CDR2 FQNEAQ (reference sequence). The V gene lost 5 bases and the J gene lost 8 bases, with 13 bases spanning the gap. Written as DNA, the CDR3 is TGTGCCAGCAGCCTCATGTGGGGCGATGAGCAGTTCTTC. Translated: CASSLMWGDEQFF.

This rearrangement joins TRBV14 to TRBJ2-1; 8 bases align to TRBD1. The CDR3 loop spans 13 amino acids. V lost 6 bases and J lost 10; bases outside the gene matches: 8. Looked up from germline, CDR1 is SGHDN and CDR2 is FVKESK. The CDR3 DNA follows: TGTGCCAGCAGGAATGGACAGGGTAGCGAGCAGTTCTTC. Amino acids: CASRNGQGSEQFF.

J is TRBJ2-7 and V is TRBV6-5; D is possibly TRBD2 (7 bases). This CDR3 comprises 16 residues. The ends were cut back, 0 bases at V and 2 bases at J, with 14 bases in the middle. Germline assignment: CDR1 MNHEY and CDR2 SVGAGI. CDR3 DNA: TGTGCCAGCAGTTACTCGGGGGGGGCGGGAGCCTACGAGCAGTACTTC. It translates to CASSYSGGAGAYEQYF.

This clonotype was seen a handful of times. This sequence joins TRBV5-1 and TRBJ2-5; no reliable D call. V shed 1 base and J shed 5 bases, with 15 bases lying between them. The CDR3 is 15 amino acids. The germline CDR1 and CDR2 sequences are SGHRS and YFSETQ. The CDR3 coding sequence is TGCGCCAGCAGCTTGTCTACAGCCGTGGGGGAGACCCAGTACTTC. Encoded protein: CASSLSTAVGETQYF.

The chain carries TRBV29-1 and TRBJ1-1; D ambiguous. CDR1 and CDR2 (germline): SQVTM, ANQGSEA. V shed 2 bases and J shed 0 bases, with 7 bases lying between them. CDR3 length: 13 amino acids. CDR3 region: CSVENFLNTEAFF. The CDR3 nucleotides read TGCAGCGTTGAAAACTTCCTGAACACTGAAGCTTTCTTT.

This chain connects TRBV9 to TRBJ2-7; 7 nucleotides agree with TRBD1. The J segment lost 3 bases and the V segment lost 0 bases, leaving 6 bases of the junction unmatched. Germline V gene data show CDR1 as SGDLS and CDR2 as YYNGEE. This CDR3 is 15 amino acids long. CDR3 loop: CASSVEAGGVYEQYF. As DNA, the CDR3 is TGTGCCAGCAGCGTAGAGGCAGGGGGTGTCTACGAGCAGTACTTC. Full variable domain (missing parts from reference TRBV9 and TRBJ2-7): DSGVTQTPKHLITATGQRVTLRCSPRSGDLSVYWYQQSLDQGLQFLIQYYNGEERAKGNILERFSAQQFPDLHSELNLSSLELGDSALYFCASSVEAGGVYEQYFGPGTRLTVT.

The V call is TRBV7-3, the J call TRBJ2-5; possible D gene TRBD2, 5 bases. V was cut by 3 bases and J by 5 bases, with 16 bases left in between. Germline loops: CDR1 SGHTA, CDR2 FQGTGA. The CDR3 extends over 15 amino acids. CDR3 in amino acids: CASSFDPGISETQYF. Here the CDR3 DNA reads TGTGCCAGCAGCTTCGACCCCGGGATTAGTGAGACCCAGTACTTC.

This clonotype turned up a few times. The genes are TRBV12-3 or TRBV12-4 and TRBJ2-7, with D tentatively TRBD1 (6 bases). This CDR3 contains 15 residues. The V end lost 5 bases, the J end lost 4 bases, and 18 bases lay between the germline ends. CDR3 in DNA: TGTGCCAGCAGTGTCTCATGGGGGACAACTTACGAGCAGTACTTC. This gives the protein CASSVSWGTTYEQYF.

This clonotype was seen only once. V and J are TRBV18 and TRBJ2-1; D is unclear. V dropped 4 bases and J dropped 3 bases, with 13 bases sitting between them. The CDR3 runs 15 residues. The V gene's germline CDR1 is KGHSH and CDR2 LQKENI. CDR3 residues: CASSLALAIYNEQFF. The CDR3 coding sequence is TGTGCCAGCTCACTCGCCCTTGCAATCTACAATGAGCAGTTCTTC. The full variable domain, rest sourced from reference TRBV18 and TRBJ2-1, is NAGVMQNPRHLVRRRGQEARLRCSPMKGHSHVYWYRQLPEEGLKFMVYLQKENIIDESGMPKERFSAEFPKEGPSILRIQQVVRGDSAAYFCASSLALAIYNEQFFGPGTRLTVL.

This rearrangement joins TRBV3-1 to TRBJ2-5; D is undetermined. CDR3 size: 15 residues. Germline assignment: CDR1 LGHDT and CDR2 YNNKEL (reference sequence). Trimming cost V 3 bases and J 0 bases, with 11 bases left between them. The CDR3, as DNA: TGTGCCAGCAGCCAGCCACGGGTTTACCAAGAGACCCAGTACTTC. Translating gives CASSQPRVYQETQYF.

The chain recombines TRBV25-1 with TRBJ1-1; D is perhaps TRBD1 (5 bases). V was pared by 2 bases and J by 4 bases, with 11 bases between. Per the germline V gene, CDR1 is MGHDK and CDR2 is SYGVNS. The CDR3 extends over 14 amino acids. The CDR3 region is CASSEVGGGTEAFF. Here the CDR3 DNA reads TGTGCCAGCAGTGAAGTTGGGGGGGGCACTGAAGCTTTCTTT.

The gene calls are TRBV27 and TRBJ2-7; the match to TRBD2 covers 7 bases. The CDR3 contains 14 residues. CDR1 is MNHEY and CDR2 is SMNVEV in the germline V gene (reference sequence). V lost 7 bases to trimming and J lost 4 bases; unmatched junction nucleotides: 10. The CDR3 sequence is CASNSPGLPYEQYF. CDR3 bases: TGTGCCAGCAATTCTCCGGGACTACCTTACGAGCAGTACTTC.

The chain carries TRBV7-2 and TRBJ2-1, with D tentatively TRBD1 or TRBD2 (6 bases each). The germline V and J ends were trimmed by 5 bases and 0 bases, with 17 bases remaining between them. The germline V gene has CDR1 SGHTA and CDR2 FQGNSA. CDR3 length: 17 amino acids. CDR3 amino acids: CASSQGTPTISYNEQFF. CDR3 DNA: TGTGCCAGCAGCCAGGGGACTCCCACCATCTCCTACAATGAGCAGTTCTTC.

This clonotype was counted between two and nine times. The genes are TRBV24-1 and TRBJ2-7; D is possibly TRBD1 or TRBD2 (5 bases each). The germline CDR1 and CDR2 sequences are KGHDR and SFDVKD. The CDR3 sequence is 14 residues long. Trimming pared 2 bases from V and 4 bases from J, leaving 11 bases between. The CDR3 is CATSDSSRGYEQYF. DNA of the CDR3: TGTGCCACCAGTGATTCCTCGAGGGGTTACGAGCAGTACTTC.

The chain has TRBV7-2 and TRBJ2-5; possible D gene TRBD1, 5 bases. Germline CDR1 is SGHTA and CDR2 is FQGNSA. V lost 3 bases to trimming and J lost 10 bases, with 12 bases between them. CDR3 size: 12 residues. The chain's CDR3 is CASSFNRQGQYF. The CDR3 region has the DNA TGTGCCAGCAGCTTTAATCGTCAGGGCCAGTACTTC.

The chain uses TRBV2 and TRBJ1-2; D gene uncertain. This CDR3 region has 13 residues. In germline, CDR1 is SNHLY, CDR2 FYNNEI. V was pared by 4 bases and J by 7 bases, with 13 bases between. The DNA for the CDR3 is TGTGCCAGCAGTGCCCTCGACATTGGTGGCTACACCTTC. It translates to CASSALDIGGYTF. The entire variable domain, with the rest obtained from reference TRBV2 and TRBJ1-2, is as follows: EPEVTQTPSHQVTQMGQEVILRCVPISNHLYFYWYRQILGQKVEFLVSFYNNEISEKSEIFDDQFSVERPDGSNFTLKIRSTKLEDSAMYFCASSALDIGGYTFGSGTRLTVV.

This clonotype has ten or more counts. This chain uses TRBV12-3 or TRBV12-4 with TRBJ2-7; 8 bases agree with TRBD2. Trimming took 6 bases from V and 3 from J; bases not matched to a gene: 4. The CDR3 is 13 residues long. Here the CDR3 DNA reads TGTGCCAGCAGCCCCGGGAGGGACTACGAGCAGTACTTC. It specifies CASSPGRDYEQYF.

The chain combines TRBV12-5 with TRBJ1-1; the match to TRBD1 covers 10 bases. There are 15 residues in the CDR3. Trimming removed 2 bases from V and 1 base from J; junction bases left unmatched: 1. CDR1 is LGHNT, CDR2 FRNRAP, per germline. CDR3 sequence: CASGLWDRGNTEAFF. CDR3 DNA: TGTGCTAGTGGTTTGTGGGACAGGGGGAACACTGAAGCTTTCTTT.

The rearrangement links TRBV5-1 to TRBJ2-1; a weak D match, TRBD2 (7 bases). The CDR3 extends over 16 amino acids. V dropped 3 bases and J dropped 8 bases, with 21 bases sitting between them. The germline V gene encodes CDR1 SGHRS and CDR2 YFSETQ. DNA for the CDR3: TGCGCCAGCAGCTCAAGCCGGGGGGCTCGGGGGGATGAGCAGTTCTTC. Amino acid sequence: CASSSSRGARGDEQFF.

V is TRBV20-1 and J is TRBJ2-4, with D unclear. The CDR3 has 11 residues. CDR1 and CDR2 from the germline V gene are DFQATT and SNEGSKA (reference sequence). V gave up 3 bases and J gave up 6 bases, with 6 bases separating them. The CDR3 here is CSASGRNIQYF. The CDR3 nucleotides are TGCAGTGCTAGTGGTAGAAACATTCAGTACTTC.

This clonotype was counted at least ten times. The gene calls are TRBV7-3 and TRBJ2-7; 7 positions match TRBD2. This CDR3 has 14 residues. Looked up from germline, CDR1 is SGHTA and CDR2 is FQGTGA. Unmatched junction bases numbered 1, after V lost 2 bases and J lost 0 bases. The CDR3 is CASSLLADSYEQYF. The CDR3 coding sequence is TGTGCCAGCAGCTTACTAGCGGACTCCTACGAGCAGTACTTC.

The chain carries TRBV29-1 and TRBJ1-2, with a weak D call TRBD1 (6 bases). This CDR3 is built from 13 residues. V lost 4 bases to trimming and J lost 1 base, with 10 bases between them. Germline V lookup: CDR1 SQVTM, CDR2 ANQGSEA. CDR3 amino acids: CSVATGYNYGYTF. DNA for the CDR3: TGCAGCGTTGCGACAGGATATAACTATGGCTACACCTTC.

For this clonotype: Its ends do not fully match the called genes, so a read error is possible. V is TRBV20-1 and J is TRBJ2-2; 7 nucleotides agree with TRBD1. Germline V gene sequence: CDR1 DFQATT, CDR2 SNEGSKA (reference sequence). The CDR3 has 17 residues. CDR3 amino acids: CSTRDLRGGENTGELFF. CDR3 nucleotide sequence: TGCAGTACTAGAGACCTCAGAGGGGGCGAGAACACCGGGGAGCTGTTTTTT.

CDR3 region: CASNRPSGDPYEQYF. The CDR3, as DNA: TGTGCCAGCAACCGTCCGAGCGGGGATCCCTACGAGCAGTACTTC. The chain employs TRBV6-2 or TRBV6-3 and TRBJ2-7; 7 positions match TRBD2. This CDR3 region has 15 residues. V shed 7 bases and J 2 bases; nucleotides not matched to a gene: 11. Germline V gene data show CDR1 as MNHEY and CDR2 as SVGEGT.

This clonotype was detected only a few times. The CDR3 DNA reads as TGCAGCTCCCGACCGACAGGGACGTCCTACGAGCAGTACTTC. This sequence encodes CSSRPTGTSYEQYF. V usage is TRBV29-1 and J usage is TRBJ2-7; 7 bases are shared with TRBD1. The CDR3 is 14 amino acids. V shed 8 bases, J shed 1 base, and the junction held 11 bases outside the gene matches. Germline assignment: CDR1 SQVTM and CDR2 ANQGSEA.

Note on this clonotype: This may be a read error: a much more frequent sequence differs by one nucleotide. This chain connects TRBV20-1 to TRBJ1-2; TRBD1 matches 7 bases. The CDR3 is 15 residues long. From germline, CDR1 is DFQATT and CDR2 SNEGSKA (reference sequence). CDR3 DNA sequence: TGCAATGCTAGAGATCCCCTCCGGGACAGCTATGGCTACACCTTC. Its protein product is CNARDPLRDSYGYTF.

This sequence joins TRBV4-3 and TRBJ2-7; TRBD1 matches 8 bases. In germline, CDR1 is LGHNA, CDR2 YSLEER. This CDR3 comprises 16 residues. V shed 0 bases, J shed 3 bases, and the junction held 7 bases outside the gene matches. The CDR3 region has the DNA TGCGCCAGCAGCCAAGATACTTCAGGGGGCTTCTACGAGCAGTACTTC. Translated: CASSQDTSGGFYEQYF.

The rearrangement uses TRBV3-1 and TRBJ2-1; 7 bases are shared with TRBD1. The CDR3 is made up of 16 amino acids. Germline V gene sequence: CDR1 LGHDT, CDR2 YNNKEL (reference sequence). Trimming took 1 base from V and 4 from J; bases not matched to a gene: 7. The CDR3 bases are TGTGCCAGCAGCCAAGTTGGCAGGGGGAGTTACAATGAGCAGTTCTTC. Its protein is CASSQVGRGSYNEQFF.